This T cell receptor (beta chain) was found in a study of T cell responses to AZD1222 COVID-19 vaccine. Findings and caveats of the study: Targeting of unmutated variant regions was reportedly seen in nearly half of spike-specific TCRs. The donor cohort was predominantly white British with a female majority, and clonal diversity may have been underestimated.

The CDR3 spans 12 residues. Germline CDR1 is SGDLS and CDR2 is YYNGEE. Between the trimmed V and J ends, which lost 0 bases and 9 bases, there was a span of 7 bases. This clone was counted a single time. Its antigen is currently unknown. TCRdb keeps only in-frame clones here, not all; method: immunoSEQ multiplex PCR. The sample has 84,000 or so clones; over 85% are singletons. The material sequenced was peripheral blood, taken on day 0 of AZD1222 vaccination. The chain uses TRBV9 and TRBJ2-1; the D is unclear. This clonotype was sampled from an adult in good health. CDR3 in amino acids: CASSVVDGEQFF. In DNA, the CDR3 is TGTGCCAGCAGCGTAGTGGACGGTGAGCAGTTCTTC. Filled out from reference TRBV9 and TRBJ2-1, the complete variable domain reads DSGVTQTPKHLITATGQRVTLRCSPRSGDLSVYWYQQSLDQGLQFLIQYYNGEERAKGNILERFSAQQFPDLHSELNLSSLELGDSALYFCASSVVDGEQFFGPGTRLTVL.